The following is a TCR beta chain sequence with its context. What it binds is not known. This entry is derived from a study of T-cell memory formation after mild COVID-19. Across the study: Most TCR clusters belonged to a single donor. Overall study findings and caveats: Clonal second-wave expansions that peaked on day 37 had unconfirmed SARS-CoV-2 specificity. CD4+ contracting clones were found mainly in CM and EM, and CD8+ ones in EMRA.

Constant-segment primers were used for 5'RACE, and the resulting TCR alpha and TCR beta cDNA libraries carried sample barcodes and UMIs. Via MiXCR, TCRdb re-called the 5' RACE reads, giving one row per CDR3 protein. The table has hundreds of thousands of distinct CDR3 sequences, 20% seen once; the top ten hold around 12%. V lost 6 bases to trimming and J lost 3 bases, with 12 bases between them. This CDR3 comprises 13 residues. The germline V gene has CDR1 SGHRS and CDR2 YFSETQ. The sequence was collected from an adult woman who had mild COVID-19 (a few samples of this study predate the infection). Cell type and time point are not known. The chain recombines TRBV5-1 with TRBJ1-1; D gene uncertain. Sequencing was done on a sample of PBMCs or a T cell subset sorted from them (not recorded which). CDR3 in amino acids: CASTLYTDTEAFF. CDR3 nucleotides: TGCGCCAGCACCCTATACACAGACACTGAAGCTTTCTTT.